The TCR beta chain described here comes from a study of monozygotic twins with inflammatory bowel disease. Study-level results: By inverse Simpson index, TCRbeta diversity was lower in IBD patients than in healthy co-twins.

A note on this clonotype: Its antigen is as yet unknown.

A template switching step added UMIs, each with a 6-nucleotide sample barcode. With roughly 16 and 10 cycles respectively, two nested PCRs were carried out on TCRalpha and TCRbeta cDNA. TCRdb reanalyzed the 5' RACE reads and collapses them to one entry per CDR3 protein, without DNA. Here the sample table reports about 440,000 distinct CDR3 sequences. The source material was blood. This receptor was taken from a human donor with ulcerative colitis or Crohn's disease, or a healthy co-twin of an affected twin (not recorded which).

CDR3 amino acids: CASSPLGRRNEQYF. This sequence joins TRBV7-9 and TRBJ2-7; TCRdb outputs TRBD1, but without DNA this stays unchecked. The CDR3 covers 14 residues. Germline V CDR1 and CDR2: SEHNR, FQNEAQ (reference sequence).